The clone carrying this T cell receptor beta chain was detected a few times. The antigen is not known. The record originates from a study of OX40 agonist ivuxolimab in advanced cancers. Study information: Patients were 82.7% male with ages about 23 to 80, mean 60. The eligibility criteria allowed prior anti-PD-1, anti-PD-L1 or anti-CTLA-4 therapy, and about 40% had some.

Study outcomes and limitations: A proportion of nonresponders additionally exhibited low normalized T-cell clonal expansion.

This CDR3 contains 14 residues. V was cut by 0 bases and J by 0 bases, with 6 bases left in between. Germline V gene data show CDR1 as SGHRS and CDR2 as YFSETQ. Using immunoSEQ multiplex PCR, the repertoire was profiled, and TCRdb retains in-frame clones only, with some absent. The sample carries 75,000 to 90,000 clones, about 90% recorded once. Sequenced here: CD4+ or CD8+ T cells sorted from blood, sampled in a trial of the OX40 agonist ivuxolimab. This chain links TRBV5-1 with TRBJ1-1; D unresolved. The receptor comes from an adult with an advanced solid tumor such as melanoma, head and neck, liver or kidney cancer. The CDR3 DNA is TGCGCCAGCAGCTTGGACGGAGTGAACACTGAAGCTTTCTTT. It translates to CASSLDGVNTEAFF.